This T cell receptor (beta chain) was sequenced in a study of CD8 T cells in Susac syndrome. Study in general: Patients with Susac syndrome had blood drawn and were at that point therapy-naive, on corticosteroids, or on intravenous immunoglobulin alone. Study outcomes and limitations: Among active patients and in TEMRA cells, CD8+ clonal expansion in Susac reached its peak.

Germline V gives CDR1 SQVTM, CDR2 ANQGSEA. J gave up 4 bases and V 5 bases, and 6 bases lay outside the gene matches. The CDR3 sequence is 14 residues long. cDNA came from approximately 0.5 to 1 ug RNA primed by random hexamers. Amplification of TCR beta CDR3 was carried out by immunoSEQ multiplex PCR, which covered 54 Vbeta and 13 Jbeta segments. TCRdb used MiXCR to reprocess the immunoSEQ multiplex PCR reads, holding one entry per CDR3 protein. The profile covers some 200,000 distinct CDR3 sequences, with around 93% appearing a single time and approximately 0.16% taken by the ten largest. Concerning this clonotype itself: Its antigen is not identified.

The gene calls are TRBV29-1 and TRBJ2-7; 12 bases are a match to TRBD2. This TCR came from a human donor with Susac syndrome. Specimen: CD8+ T cells from PBMCs. Written as DNA, the CDR3 is TGCAGCGTTACCTGGGGACTAGCGGGTTACGAGCAGTACTTC. Its translation: CSVTWGLAGYEQYF.